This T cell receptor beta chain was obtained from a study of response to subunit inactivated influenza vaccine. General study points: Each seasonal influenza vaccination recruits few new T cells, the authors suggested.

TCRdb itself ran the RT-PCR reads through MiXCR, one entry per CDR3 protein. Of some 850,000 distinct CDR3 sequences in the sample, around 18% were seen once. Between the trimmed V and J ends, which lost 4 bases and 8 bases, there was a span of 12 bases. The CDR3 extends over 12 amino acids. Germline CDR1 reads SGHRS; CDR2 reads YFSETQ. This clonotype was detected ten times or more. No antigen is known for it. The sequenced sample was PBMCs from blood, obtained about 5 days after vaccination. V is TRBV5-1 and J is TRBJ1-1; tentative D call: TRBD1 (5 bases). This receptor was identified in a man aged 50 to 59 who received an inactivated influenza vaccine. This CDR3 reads CASSGGDREAFF. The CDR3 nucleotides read TGCGCCAGCAGCGGAGGGGACCGCGAAGCTTTCTTT.